This TCR beta chain appears in the sequencing data of a study of OX40 agonist ivuxolimab in advanced cancers. TCRdb keeps only in-frame clones here, not all; method: immunoSEQ multiplex PCR. The sample consists of 50,000 to 65,000 clones, approximately 80% of them appearing once. Germline V lookup: CDR1 LNHDA, CDR2 SQIVND (reference sequence). V gave up 5 bases and J gave up 0 bases, with 15 bases separating them. The CDR3 length is 16 residues. This clone showed up just a few times. Antigen specificity is unknown. General observations from the study: CD8+ T cells were the subset that, on average, had more expanded clones than CD4+.

This receptor was taken from an adult with an advanced solid tumor such as melanoma, head and neck, liver or kidney cancer. The sequencing here drew on CD4+ or CD8+ T cells sorted from blood, taken in a trial of the OX40 agonist ivuxolimab. The chain recombines TRBV19 with TRBJ2-3, with D tentatively TRBD1 or TRBD2 (6 bases each). CDR3 sequence reads: CASSRWGAGSTDTQYF. The DNA for the CDR3 is TGTGCCAGTAGTCGCTGGGGGGCCGGGAGCACAGATACGCAGTATTTT.